This TCR beta chain was documented in a study of T cell responses to AZD1222 COVID-19 vaccine. The CDR3 runs 14 residues. Germline assignment: CDR1 DFQATT and CDR2 SNEGSKA (reference sequence). The trim removed 3 bases at V and 2 bases at J, leaving 3 bases unmatched. Clones were read by immunoSEQ multiplex PCR, and TCRdb kept only the in-frame ones, dropping some. The sample includes more than 150,000 clones, around 88% seen only once; the top ten take about 0.49%. The sample in question was peripheral blood, obtained on day 0 of AZD1222 vaccination. The TCR originated in an adult in good health. The chain carries TRBV20-1 and TRBJ2-7; 11 bases map to TRBD2. The CDR3 DNA sequence: TGCAGTGCTAGTCGTAGCGGGGGGGCCTACGAGCAGTACTTC. It codes for CSASRSGGAYEQYF.